One sample yielded the 11 T cell receptor beta chains listed below, sequenced in a study of T cell responses to AZD1222 COVID-19 vaccine. Assay: immunoSEQ multiplex PCR; the TCRdb copy retains only in-frame clones and omits some. The sample shows approximately 160,000 clones, approximately 86% of them seen only once. Sequences were derived from peripheral blood, sampled on day 0 of AZD1222 vaccination. The receptors were gathered from an adult in good health.

This rearrangement joins TRBV5-6 to TRBJ1-1; TRBD1 aligns across 7 bases. The CDR3 runs to 17 residues. The V segment lost 3 bases and the J segment 0 bases; nucleotides outside the gene matches: 11. Per the germline V gene, CDR1 is SGHDT and CDR2 is YYEEEE. As DNA, the CDR3 is TGTGCCAGCAGCTCGGGACAGCAGAGTGTAATGAACACTGAAGCTTTCTTT. Its translation: CASSSGQQSVMNTEAFF.

The V call is TRBV6-4, the J call TRBJ2-1; the D is unclear. This CDR3 is 14 amino acids long. CDR1 and CDR2 from the germline V gene are MRHNA and SNTAGT. With 4 bases removed from V and 10 bases from J, the gap between germline ends came to 17 bases. The CDR3 region has the DNA TGTGCCAGCAGTGGCGTCGGCCCATCTCCCGAGCAGTTCTTC. Encoded protein: CASSGVGPSPEQFF.

The chain uses TRBV7-9 and TRBJ2-3; TRBD2 matches at 11 bases. Trimming at V came to 1 base and at J to 12 bases, leaving 9 bases not matched to a gene. This CDR3 is 15 amino acids long. Germline V gene lookup returns CDR1 SEHNR and CDR2 FQNEAQ (reference sequence). CDR3 sequence: CASSLDAISGRVQYF. The CDR3 DNA reads as TGTGCCAGCAGCTTAGATGCTATTAGCGGGAGGGTTCAGTATTTT.

The chain is built from TRBV6-2 or TRBV6-3 and TRBJ1-2; a weak D match, TRBD1 (5 bases). Per the germline V gene, CDR1 is MNHEY and CDR2 is SVGEGT. V was trimmed by 0 bases and J by 4 bases, leaving 15 bases between them. This CDR3 has 16 residues. The CDR3 DNA reads as TGTGCCAGCAGTTACTCGTCCGGGACGGCCGCCTATGGCTACACCTTC. It specifies CASSYSSGTAAYGYTF.

The sample holds a few counts of this clone. The chain carries TRBV4-2 and TRBJ2-7; 7 bases are shared with TRBD2. V lost 4 bases, J lost 7 bases, and 10 bases stayed unmatched. Germline V CDR1 and CDR2: LGHNA, YNFKEQ. CDR3 length: 14 residues. CDR3 in amino acids: CASSRGTTAGEQYF. As DNA, the CDR3 is TGTGCCAGCAGCCGCGGGACTACCGCGGGGGAGCAGTACTTC.

This chain joins TRBV15 and TRBJ2-7, with D possibly matching TRBD1 (5 bases). Germline CDR1 is LNHNV and CDR2 is YYDKDF (reference sequence). The CDR3 has 15 amino acids. The V end was cut by 0 bases, the J end by 3 bases, with 12 bases between. The CDR3 is CATSRDIPGHYEQYF. DNA for the CDR3: TGTGCCACCAGCAGAGATATTCCAGGGCACTACGAGCAGTACTTC.

This clone was found once. The chain joins TRBV7-2 to TRBJ1-5; possibly TRBD1 for D (6 bases). Germline values: CDR1 SGHTA, CDR2 FQGNSA. V lost 5 bases and J 0 bases, leaving 14 bases between the germline ends. The CDR3 covers 16 residues. Here the CDR3 reads CASSRGWAYSNQPQHF. The CDR3 DNA reads as TGTGCCAGCAGCAGGGGGTGGGCGTATAGCAATCAGCCCCAGCATTTT.

The chain recombines TRBV30 with TRBJ2-7, with 15 bases lining up with TRBD2. The CDR3 totals 15 residues. Germline V CDR1 and CDR2: GTSNPN, SVGIG (reference sequence). V dropped 5 bases and J dropped 5; count of bases not matched to a gene: 7. CDR3 protein: CAWAPGLAGGNEQYF. As DNA, the CDR3 is TGTGCCTGGGCTCCGGGACTAGCGGGAGGTAACGAGCAGTACTTC.

The chain carries TRBV4-2 and TRBJ2-7, with D unclear. The germline V gene has CDR1 LGHNA and CDR2 YNFKEQ. Deletions cut 0 bases from V and 2 bases from J, with 5 bases between. CDR3 length equals 13 residues. In nucleotides, the CDR3 is TGTGCCAGCAGCCAAGAGGTCACCTACGAGCAGTACTTC. Translation: CASSQEVTYEQYF.

The rearrangement links TRBV5-1 to TRBJ1-4; D call uncertain. This CDR3 spans 14 amino acids. V was trimmed by 4 bases and J by 8 bases, leaving 15 bases between them. The germline CDR1 and CDR2 sequences are SGHRS and YFSETQ. The chain's CDR3 is CASSPGSEEEKLFF. The CDR3 nucleotides read TGCGCCAGCAGCCCCGGATCAGAGGAGGAAAAACTGTTTTTT.

The chain has TRBV5-1 and TRBJ2-5, with 10 bases fitting TRBD2. The CDR3 is 17 residues long. CDR1 and CDR2 (germline): SGHRS, YFSETQ. Germline trimming cut 1 base from V and 4 bases from J; bases unmatched to any gene: 10. CDR3 sequence: CASSLLISGRAGETQYF. The CDR3 nucleotides read TGCGCCAGCAGCTTGCTTATCAGCGGGAGGGCCGGAGAGACCCAGTACTTC.